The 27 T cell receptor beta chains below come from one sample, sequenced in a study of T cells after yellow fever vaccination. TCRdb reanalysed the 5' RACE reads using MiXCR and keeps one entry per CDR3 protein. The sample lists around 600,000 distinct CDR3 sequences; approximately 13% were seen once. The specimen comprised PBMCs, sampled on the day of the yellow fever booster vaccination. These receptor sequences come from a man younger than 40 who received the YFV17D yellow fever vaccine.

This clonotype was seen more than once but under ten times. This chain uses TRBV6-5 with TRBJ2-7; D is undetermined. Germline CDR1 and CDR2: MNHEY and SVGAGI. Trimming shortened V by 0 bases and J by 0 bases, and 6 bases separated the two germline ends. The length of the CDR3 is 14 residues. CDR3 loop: CASSYSGHSYEQYF. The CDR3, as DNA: TGTGCCAGCAGTTACTCGGGCCACTCCTACGAGCAGTACTTC.

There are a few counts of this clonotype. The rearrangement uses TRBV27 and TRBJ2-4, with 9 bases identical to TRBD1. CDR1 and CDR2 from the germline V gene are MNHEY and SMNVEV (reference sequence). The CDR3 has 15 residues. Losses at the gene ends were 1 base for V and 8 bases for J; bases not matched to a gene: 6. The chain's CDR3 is CASSLWGQGKDIQYF. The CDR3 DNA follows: TGTGCCAGCAGTTTATGGGGACAGGGAAAAGACATTCAGTACTTC.

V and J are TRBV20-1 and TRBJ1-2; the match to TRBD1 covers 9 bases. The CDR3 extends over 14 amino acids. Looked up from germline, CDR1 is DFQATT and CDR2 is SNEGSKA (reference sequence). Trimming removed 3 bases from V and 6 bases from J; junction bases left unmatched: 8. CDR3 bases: TGCAGTGCTAGGTCCGGGACAGGGTTTCATGGCTACACCTTC. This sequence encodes CSARSGTGFHGYTF.

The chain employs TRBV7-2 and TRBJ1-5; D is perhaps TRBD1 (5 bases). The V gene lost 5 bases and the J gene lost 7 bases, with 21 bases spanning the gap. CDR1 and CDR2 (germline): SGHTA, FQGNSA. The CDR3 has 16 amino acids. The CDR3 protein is CASSPSGAGRDQPQHF. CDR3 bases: TGTGCCAGCAGCCCTAGCGGGGCAGGGCGTGACCAGCCCCAGCATTTT.

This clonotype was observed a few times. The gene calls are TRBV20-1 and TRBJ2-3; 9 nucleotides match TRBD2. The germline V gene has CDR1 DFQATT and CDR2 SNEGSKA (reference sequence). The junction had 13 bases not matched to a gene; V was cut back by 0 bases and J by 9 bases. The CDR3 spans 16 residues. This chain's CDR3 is CSARDPWREGRETQYF. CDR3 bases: TGCAGTGCTAGAGATCCTTGGCGGGAGGGCCGGGAGACGCAGTATTTT.

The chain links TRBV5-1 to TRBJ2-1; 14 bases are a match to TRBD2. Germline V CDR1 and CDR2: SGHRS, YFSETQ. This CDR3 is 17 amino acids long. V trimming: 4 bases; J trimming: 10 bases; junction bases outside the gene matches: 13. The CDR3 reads CASSNGLAGGLWGEQFF. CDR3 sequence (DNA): TGCGCCAGCAGCAACGGACTAGCGGGAGGTCTATGGGGGGAGCAGTTCTTC.

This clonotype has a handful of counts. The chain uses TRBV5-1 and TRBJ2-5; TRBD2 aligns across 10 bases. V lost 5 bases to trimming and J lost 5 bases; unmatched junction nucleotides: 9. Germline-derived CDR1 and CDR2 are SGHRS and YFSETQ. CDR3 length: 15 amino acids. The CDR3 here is CASSTSGRAEETQYF. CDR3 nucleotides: TGCGCCAGCAGTACCAGCGGGAGGGCCGAGGAGACCCAGTACTTC.

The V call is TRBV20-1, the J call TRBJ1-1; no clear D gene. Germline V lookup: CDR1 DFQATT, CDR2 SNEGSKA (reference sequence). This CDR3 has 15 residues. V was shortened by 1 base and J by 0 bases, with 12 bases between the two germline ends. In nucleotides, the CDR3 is TGCAGTGCTAGAGGGATACTGCGTATGAACACTGAAGCTTTCTTT. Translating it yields CSARGILRMNTEAFF.

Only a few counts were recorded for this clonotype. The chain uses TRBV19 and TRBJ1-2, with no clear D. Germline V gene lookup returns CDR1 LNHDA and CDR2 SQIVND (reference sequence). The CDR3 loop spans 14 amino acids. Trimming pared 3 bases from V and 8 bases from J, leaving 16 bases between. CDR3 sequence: CASSIEGRFVGYTF. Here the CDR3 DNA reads TGTGCCAGTAGTATCGAAGGACGGTTCGTCGGCTACACCTTC.

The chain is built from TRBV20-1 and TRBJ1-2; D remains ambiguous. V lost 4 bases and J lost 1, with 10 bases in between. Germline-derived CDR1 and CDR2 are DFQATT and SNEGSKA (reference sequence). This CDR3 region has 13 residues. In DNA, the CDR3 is TGCAGTGCTACGGCCTCACGTAACTATGGCTACACCTTC. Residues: CSATASRNYGYTF.

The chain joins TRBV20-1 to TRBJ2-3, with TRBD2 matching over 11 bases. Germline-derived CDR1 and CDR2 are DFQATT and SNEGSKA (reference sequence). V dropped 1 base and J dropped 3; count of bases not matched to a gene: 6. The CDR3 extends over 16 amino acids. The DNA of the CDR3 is TGCAGTGCTAGAGGGCTAGCGGGAGGTTTAACAGATACGCAGTATTTT. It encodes CSARGLAGGLTDTQYF.

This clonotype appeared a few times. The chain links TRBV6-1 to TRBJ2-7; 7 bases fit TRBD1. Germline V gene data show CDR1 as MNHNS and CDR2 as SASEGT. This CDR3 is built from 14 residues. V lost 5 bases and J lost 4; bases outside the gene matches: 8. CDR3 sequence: CASSPRDRFYEQYF. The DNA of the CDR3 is TGTGCCAGCAGTCCCCGGGACAGATTTTACGAGCAGTACTTC.

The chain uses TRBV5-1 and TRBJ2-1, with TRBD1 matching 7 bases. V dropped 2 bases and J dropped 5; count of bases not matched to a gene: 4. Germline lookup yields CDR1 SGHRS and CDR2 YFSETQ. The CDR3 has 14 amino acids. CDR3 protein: CASSLQGPDNEQFF. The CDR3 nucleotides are TGCGCCAGCAGCTTACAGGGGCCGGACAATGAGCAGTTCTTC.

CDR3 sequence (DNA): TGTGCCAGCAGCGTAGGGGGGGGGCGGACAAGCTCCTACAATGAGCAGTTCTTC. This gives the protein CASSVGGGRTSSYNEQFF. The chain has TRBV9 and TRBJ2-1; D possibly corresponds to TRBD2 (7 bases). Germline V gene data show CDR1 as SGDLS and CDR2 as YYNGEE. This CDR3 comprises 18 residues. V was pared by 0 bases and J by 0 bases, with 16 bases between. Full variable domain (missing parts from reference TRBV9 and TRBJ2-1): DSGVTQTPKHLITATGQRVTLRCSPRSGDLSVYWYQQSLDQGLQFLIQYYNGEERAKGNILERFSAQQFPDLHSELNLSSLELGDSALYFCASSVGGGRTSSYNEQFFGPGTRLTVL.

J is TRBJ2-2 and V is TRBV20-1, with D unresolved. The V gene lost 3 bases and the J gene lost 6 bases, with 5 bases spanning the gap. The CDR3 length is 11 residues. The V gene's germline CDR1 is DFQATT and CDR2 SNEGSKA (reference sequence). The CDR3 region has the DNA TGCAGTGCTAGCTTCCCCGGGGAGCTGTTTTTT. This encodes CSASFPGELFF.

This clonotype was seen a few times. CDR3 coding DNA: TGCGCCAGCAGCTACGCCAGGGGTGACACTGAAGCTTTCTTT. This gives the protein CASSYARGDTEAFF. The rearrangement uses TRBV5-1 and TRBJ1-1; a possible D gene is TRBD1 (6 bases). The CDR3 runs 14 residues. The V end was cut by 3 bases, the J end by 3 bases, with 12 bases between. The V gene's germline CDR1 is SGHRS and CDR2 YFSETQ.

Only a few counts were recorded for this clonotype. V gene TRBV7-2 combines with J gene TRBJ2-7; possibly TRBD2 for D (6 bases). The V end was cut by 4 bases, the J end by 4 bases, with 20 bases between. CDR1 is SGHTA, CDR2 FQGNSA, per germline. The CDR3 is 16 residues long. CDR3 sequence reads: CASSSSGGATGYEQYF. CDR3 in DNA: TGTGCCAGCAGCTCCTCGGGCGGGGCCACGGGTTACGAGCAGTACTTC.

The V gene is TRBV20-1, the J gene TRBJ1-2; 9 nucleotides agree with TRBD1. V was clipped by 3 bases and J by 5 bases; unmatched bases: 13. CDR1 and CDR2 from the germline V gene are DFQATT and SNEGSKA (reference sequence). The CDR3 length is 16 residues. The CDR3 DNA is TGCAGTGCTAGGTTACCCCCGACAGGGGGAAGATATGGCTACACCTTC. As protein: CSARLPPTGGRYGYTF.

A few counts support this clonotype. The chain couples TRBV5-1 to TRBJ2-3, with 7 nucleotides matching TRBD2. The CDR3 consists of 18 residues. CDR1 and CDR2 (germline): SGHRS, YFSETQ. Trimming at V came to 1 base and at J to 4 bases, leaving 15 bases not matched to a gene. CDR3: CASSLSPASGQTADTQYF. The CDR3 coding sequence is TGCGCCAGCAGCTTGTCCCCGGCTAGCGGCCAAACGGCAGATACGCAGTATTTT.

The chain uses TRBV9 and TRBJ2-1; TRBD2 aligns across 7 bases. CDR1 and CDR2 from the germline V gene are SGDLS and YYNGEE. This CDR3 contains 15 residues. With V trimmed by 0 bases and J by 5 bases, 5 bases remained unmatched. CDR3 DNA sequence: TGTGCCAGCAGCGTAGCGGGAGGCACACACAATGAGCAGTTCTTC. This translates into CASSVAGGTHNEQFF.

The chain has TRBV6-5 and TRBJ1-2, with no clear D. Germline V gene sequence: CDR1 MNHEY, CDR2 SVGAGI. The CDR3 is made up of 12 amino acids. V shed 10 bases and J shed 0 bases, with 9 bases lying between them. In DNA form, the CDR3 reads TGTGCCACCTCAACAGCTAACTATGGCTACACCTTC. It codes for CATSTANYGYTF.

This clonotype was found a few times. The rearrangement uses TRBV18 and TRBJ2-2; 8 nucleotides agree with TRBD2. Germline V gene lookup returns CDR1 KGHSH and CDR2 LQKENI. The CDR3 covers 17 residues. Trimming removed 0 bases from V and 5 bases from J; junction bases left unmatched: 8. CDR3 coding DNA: TGTGCCAGCTCACCACCCTATGTACTAGCGGTGACCGGGGAGCTGTTTTTT. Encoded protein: CASSPPYVLAVTGELFF.

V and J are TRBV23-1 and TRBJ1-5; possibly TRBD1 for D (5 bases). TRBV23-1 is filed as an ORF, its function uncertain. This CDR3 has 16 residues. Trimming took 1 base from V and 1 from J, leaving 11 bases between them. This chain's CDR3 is CASSQWGRESNQPQHF. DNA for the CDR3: TGCGCCAGCAGTCAATGGGGCAGGGAGAGCAATCAGCCCCAGCATTTT.

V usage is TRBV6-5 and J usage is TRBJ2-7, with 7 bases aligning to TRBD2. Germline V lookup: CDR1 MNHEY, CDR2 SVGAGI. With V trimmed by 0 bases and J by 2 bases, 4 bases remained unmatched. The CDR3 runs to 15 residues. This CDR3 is CASSYSLAGAYEQYF. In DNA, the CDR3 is TGTGCCAGCAGTTACTCGCTGGCGGGAGCCTACGAGCAGTACTTC.

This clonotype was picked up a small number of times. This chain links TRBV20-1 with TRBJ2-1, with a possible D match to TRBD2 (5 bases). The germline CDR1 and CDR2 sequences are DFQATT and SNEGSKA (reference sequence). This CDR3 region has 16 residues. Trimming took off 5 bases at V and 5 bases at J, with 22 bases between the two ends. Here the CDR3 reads CSAPDAEASPNNEQFF. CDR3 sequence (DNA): TGCAGTGCTCCTGACGCGGAGGCTAGCCCTAACAATGAGCAGTTCTTC.

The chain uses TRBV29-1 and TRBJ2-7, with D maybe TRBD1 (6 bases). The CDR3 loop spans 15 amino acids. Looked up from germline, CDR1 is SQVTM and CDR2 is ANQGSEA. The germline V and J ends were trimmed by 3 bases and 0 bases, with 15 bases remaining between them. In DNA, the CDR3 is TGCAGCGTTGACTGGGGAGACAGGAGCTCCTACGAGCAGTACTTC. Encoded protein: CSVDWGDRSSYEQYF.

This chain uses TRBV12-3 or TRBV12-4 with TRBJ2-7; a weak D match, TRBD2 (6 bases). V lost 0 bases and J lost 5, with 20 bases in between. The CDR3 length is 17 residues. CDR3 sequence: CASSLAATQLATDEQYF. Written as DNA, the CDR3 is TGTGCCAGCAGTTTAGCTGCCACACAACTAGCTACCGACGAGCAGTACTTC.